The 11 T cell receptor beta chains reported below all come from one sample, sequenced in a study of CD8 T cells in ankylosing spondylitis. TCRdb re-called the 5' RACE reads with MiXCR, one entry per CDR3 protein. The table shows approximately 250,000 distinct CDR3 sequences, with roughly 32% occurring only once. The sequenced material came from blood, either unsorted or a sorted T cell fraction (not recorded which). These receptors all come from a male donor with ankylosing spondylitis or in good health (not recorded which).

The chain has TRBV7-8 and TRBJ1-4; no firm D call. Germline-derived CDR1 and CDR2 are SGHVS and FQNEAQ. The CDR3 is 14 amino acids. The V gene lost 5 bases and the J gene lost 2 bases, with 9 bases spanning the gap. The CDR3 here is CASSLRETNEKLFF. The DNA of the CDR3 is TGTGCCAGCAGCCTAAGGGAGACTAATGAAAAACTGTTTTTT.

This clonotype has only a few counts. The chain carries TRBV20-1 and TRBJ2-3; D ambiguous. Per germline, CDR1 DFQATT and CDR2 SNEGSKA (reference sequence). The CDR3 consists of 14 residues. Trimming removed 4 bases at V and 11 bases at J, with 22 bases between. The DNA of the CDR3 is TGCAGTGCTACCACCCAGAAAAACCTTATTCGGCAGTATTTT. Translated, it gives CSATTQKNLIRQYF.

This chain connects TRBV10-3 to TRBJ1-5; possible D gene TRBD1, 5 bases. Deletions cut 2 bases from V and 6 bases from J, with 14 bases between. The CDR3 sequence is 15 residues long. CDR1 is ENHRY and CDR2 is SYGVKD in the germline V gene. The chain's CDR3 is CAISEEQGIGQPQHF. The CDR3 DNA sequence: TGTGCCATCAGTGAGGAGCAGGGAATAGGTCAGCCCCAGCATTTT.

This chain joins TRBV5-1 and TRBJ1-2; no clear D. The V gene lost 6 bases and the J gene lost 0 bases, with 15 bases spanning the gap. Germline V gene lookup returns CDR1 SGHRS and CDR2 YFSETQ. This CDR3 region has 15 residues. CDR3 sequence: CASTKIPQANYGYTF. The CDR3 nucleotides read TGCGCCAGCACCAAAATCCCTCAGGCTAACTATGGCTACACCTTC.

The chain joins TRBV7-8 to TRBJ1-4; D gene ambiguous. V dropped 10 bases and J dropped 2 bases, with 14 bases sitting between them. The CDR3 has 14 amino acids. Looked up from germline, CDR1 is SGHVS and CDR2 is FQNEAQ. CDR3 nucleotides: TGTGCCACCTCCCGCCTTGCCACTAATGAAAAACTGTTTTTT. It specifies CATSRLATNEKLFF. Looking up the rest from reference TRBV7-8 and TRBJ1-4 gives the full variable domain: GAGVSQSPRYKVAKRGQDVALRCDPISGHVSLFWYQQALGQGPEFLTYFQNEAQLDKSGLPSDRFFAERPEGSVSTLKIQRTQQEDSAVYLCATSRLATNEKLFFGSGTQLSVL.

This clonotype was observed a few times. The gene calls are TRBV28 and TRBJ1-1, with TRBD1 matching 8 bases. The CDR3 spans 15 residues. Trimming cost V 6 bases and J 2 bases; bases outside gene matches: 8. CDR1 and CDR2 from the germline V gene are MDHEN and SYDVKM. In DNA, the CDR3 is TGTGCCAGCAGCCCCACGGACAGGGTTAACACTGAAGCTTTCTTT. Translation: CASSPTDRVNTEAFF. Looking up the rest from reference TRBV28 and TRBJ1-1 gives the full variable domain: DVKVTQSSRYLVKRTGEKVFLECVQDMDHENMFWYRQDPGLGLRLIYFSYDVKMKEKGDIPEGYSVSREKKERFSLILESASTNQTSMYLCASSPTDRVNTEAFFGQGTRLTVV.

Only a few counts were recorded for this clonotype. J is TRBJ1-4 and V is TRBV20-1; the match to TRBD1 covers 7 bases. The V gene's germline CDR1 is DFQATT and CDR2 SNEGSKA (reference sequence). J gave up 7 bases and V 4 bases, and 9 bases lay outside the gene matches. The CDR3 totals 14 residues. CDR3: CSANLGTAVEKLFF. Written as DNA, the CDR3 is TGCAGTGCTAACCTGGGGACAGCTGTTGAAAAACTGTTTTTT.

CDR3 coding DNA: TGTGCCAGCAGCTTGGGGGGAACCTATAATTCACCCCTCCACTTT. It codes for CASSLGGTYNSPLHF. V and J are TRBV7-9 and TRBJ1-6; weak D call: TRBD1 (5 bases). The ends were cut back, 3 bases at V and 2 bases at J, with 8 bases in the middle. Per the germline V gene, CDR1 is SEHNR and CDR2 is FQNEAQ (reference sequence). The CDR3 has 15 amino acids.

The genes are TRBV28 and TRBJ2-7, with a possible D match to TRBD1 (6 bases). Germline CDR1 and CDR2: MDHEN and SYDVKM. The CDR3 runs to 12 residues. V was clipped by 6 bases and J by 8 bases, with 14 bases between them. As DNA, the CDR3 is TGTGCCAGCAGAAAAACAGGGCGCCAGCAGTACTTC. Its translation is CASRKTGRQQYF. Complete variable domain (other parts from reference TRBV28 and TRBJ2-7): DVKVTQSSRYLVKRTGEKVFLECVQDMDHENMFWYRQDPGLGLRLIYFSYDVKMKEKGDIPEGYSVSREKKERFSLILESASTNQTSMYLCASRKTGRQQYFGPGTRLTVT.

The table lists this clonotype with a few counts. The chain is built from TRBV12-3 or TRBV12-4 and TRBJ2-3, with 9 bases aligning to TRBD2. J gave up 4 bases and V 3 bases, and 8 bases lay outside the gene matches. The length of the CDR3 is 16 residues. The CDR3 loop is CASSFSLAGLADTQYF. In nucleotides, the CDR3 is TGTGCCAGCAGTTTCTCCCTAGCGGGGTTGGCAGATACGCAGTATTTT.

The chain carries TRBV20-1 and TRBJ2-7; TRBD1 matches at 8 bases. Germline V lookup: CDR1 DFQATT, CDR2 SNEGSKA (reference sequence). The V and J ends lost 1 base and 1 base, in that order; junction bases with no gene match: 9. CDR3 size: 16 residues. CDR3 coding DNA: TGCAGTGCTAGAGGTCCCGGGACAGGAGATTCCTACGAGCAGTACTTC. Its translation is CSARGPGTGDSYEQYF.